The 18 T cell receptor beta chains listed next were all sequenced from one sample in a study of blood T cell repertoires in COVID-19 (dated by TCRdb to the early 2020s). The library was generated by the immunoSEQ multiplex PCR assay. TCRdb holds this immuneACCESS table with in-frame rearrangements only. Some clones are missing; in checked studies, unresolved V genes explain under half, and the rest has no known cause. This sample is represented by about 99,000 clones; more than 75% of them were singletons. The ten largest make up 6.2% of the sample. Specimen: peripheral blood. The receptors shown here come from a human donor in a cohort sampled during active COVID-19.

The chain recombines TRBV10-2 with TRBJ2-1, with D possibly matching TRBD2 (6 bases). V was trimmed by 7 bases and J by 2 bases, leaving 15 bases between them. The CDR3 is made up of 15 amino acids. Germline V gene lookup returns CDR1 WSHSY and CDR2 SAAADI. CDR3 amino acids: CASTPGTSTYNEQFF. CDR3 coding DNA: TGCGCCAGCACTCCCGGGACTTCGACCTACAATGAGCAGTTCTTC.

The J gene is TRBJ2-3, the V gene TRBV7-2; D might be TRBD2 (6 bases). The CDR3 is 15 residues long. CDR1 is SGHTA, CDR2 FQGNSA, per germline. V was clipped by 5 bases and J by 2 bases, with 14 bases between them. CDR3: CASSQTGLDTDTQYF. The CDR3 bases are TGTGCCAGCAGCCAGACGGGACTCGACACAGATACGCAGTATTTT.

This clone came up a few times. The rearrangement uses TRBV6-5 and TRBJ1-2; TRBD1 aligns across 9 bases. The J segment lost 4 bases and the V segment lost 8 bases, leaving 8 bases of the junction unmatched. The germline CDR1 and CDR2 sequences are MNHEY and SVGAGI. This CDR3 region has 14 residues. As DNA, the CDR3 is TGTGCCAGCCGACAGGGGGGCGCTTCCTATGGCTACACCTTC. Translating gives CASRQGGASYGYTF.

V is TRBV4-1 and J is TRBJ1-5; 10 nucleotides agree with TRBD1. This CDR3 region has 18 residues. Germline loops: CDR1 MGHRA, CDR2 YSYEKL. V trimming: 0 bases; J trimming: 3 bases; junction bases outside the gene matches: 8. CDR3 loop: CASSQDRGTGALNQPQHF. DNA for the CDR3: TGCGCCAGCAGCCAAGATCGGGGGACAGGGGCCCTCAATCAGCCCCAGCATTTT.

DNA for the CDR3: TGTGCCAGCAGCCAGGATGTGCTAGGAGCGGGGGGGACAGATACGCAGTATTTT. This sequence encodes CASSQDVLGAGGTDTQYF. The chain joins TRBV4-2 to TRBJ2-3; 10 bases agree with TRBD2. V lost 3 bases and J lost 3; bases outside the gene matches: 12. Germline V gene lookup returns CDR1 LGHNA and CDR2 YNFKEQ. The CDR3 loop spans 18 amino acids.

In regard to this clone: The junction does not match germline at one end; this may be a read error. The DNA of the CDR3 is TGTGCCACCAGCAGAGACAATTTTCAGCTTTGGGGGCTCTTT. The encoded protein is CATSRDNFQLWGLF. V gene TRBV15 combines with J gene TRBJ1-1, with a possible D match to TRBD1 (6 bases). This CDR3 spans 14 amino acids. The germline V gene encodes CDR1 LNHNV and CDR2 YYDKDF (reference sequence).

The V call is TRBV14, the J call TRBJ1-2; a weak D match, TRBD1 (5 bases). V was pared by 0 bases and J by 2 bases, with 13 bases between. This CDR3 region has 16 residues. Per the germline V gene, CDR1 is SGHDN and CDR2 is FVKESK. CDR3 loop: CASSQDGGAYNYGYTF. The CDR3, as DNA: TGTGCCAGCAGCCAAGATGGCGGGGCCTACAACTATGGCTACACCTTC. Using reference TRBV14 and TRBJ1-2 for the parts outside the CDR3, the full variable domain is EAGVTQFPSHSVIEKGQTVTLRCDPISGHDNLYWYRRVMGKEIKFLLHFVKESKQDESGMPNNRFLAERTGGTYSTLKVQPAELEDSGVYFCASSQDGGAYNYGYTFGSGTRLTVV.

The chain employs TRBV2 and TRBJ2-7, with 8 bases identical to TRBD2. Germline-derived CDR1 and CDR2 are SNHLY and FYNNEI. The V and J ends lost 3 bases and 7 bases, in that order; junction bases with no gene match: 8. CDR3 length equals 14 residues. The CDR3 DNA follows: TGTGCCAGCAGTGATGAGCGGGAGCAGGGAGAGCAGTACTTC. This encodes CASSDEREQGEQYF.

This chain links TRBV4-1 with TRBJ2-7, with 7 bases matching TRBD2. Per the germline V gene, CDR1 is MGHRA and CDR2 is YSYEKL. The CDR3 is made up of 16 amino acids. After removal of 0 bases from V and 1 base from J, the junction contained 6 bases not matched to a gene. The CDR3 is CASSQEISGTSYEQYF. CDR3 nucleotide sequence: TGCGCCAGCAGCCAAGAAATCAGCGGGACTTCCTACGAGCAGTACTTC.

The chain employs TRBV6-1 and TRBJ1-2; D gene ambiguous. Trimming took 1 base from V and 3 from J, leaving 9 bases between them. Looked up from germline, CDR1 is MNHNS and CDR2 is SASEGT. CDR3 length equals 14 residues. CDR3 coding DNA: TGTGCCAGCAGTGAAGGTGCCACAGACTATGGCTACACCTTC. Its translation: CASSEGATDYGYTF.

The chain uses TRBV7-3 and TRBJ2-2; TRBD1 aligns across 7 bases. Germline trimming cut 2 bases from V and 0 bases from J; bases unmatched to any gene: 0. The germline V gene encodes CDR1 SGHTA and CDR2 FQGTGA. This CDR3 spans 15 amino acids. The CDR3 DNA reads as TGTGCCAGCAGCTTAGACAGGGCGAACACCGGGGAGCTGTTTTTT. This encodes CASSLDRANTGELFF.

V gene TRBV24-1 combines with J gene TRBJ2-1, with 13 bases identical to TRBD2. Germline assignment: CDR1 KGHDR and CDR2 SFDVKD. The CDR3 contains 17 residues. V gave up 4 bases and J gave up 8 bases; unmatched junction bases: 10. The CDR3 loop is CATSEGRGLAGLDEQFF. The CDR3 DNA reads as TGTGCCACCAGTGAAGGCCGGGGACTAGCGGGATTGGATGAGCAGTTCTTC.

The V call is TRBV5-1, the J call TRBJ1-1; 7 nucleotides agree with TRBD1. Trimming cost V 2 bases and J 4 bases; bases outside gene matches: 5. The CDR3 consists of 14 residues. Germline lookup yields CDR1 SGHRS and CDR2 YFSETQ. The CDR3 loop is CASSFDRVSTEAFF. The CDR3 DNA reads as TGCGCCAGCAGCTTCGACAGGGTTTCCACTGAAGCTTTCTTT.

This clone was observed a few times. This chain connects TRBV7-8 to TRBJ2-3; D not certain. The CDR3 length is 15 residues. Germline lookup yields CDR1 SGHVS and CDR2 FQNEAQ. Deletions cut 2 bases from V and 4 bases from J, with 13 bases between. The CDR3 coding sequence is TGTGCCAGCAGCTTACTAGGCACCCTCGCAGATACGCAGTATTTT. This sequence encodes CASSLLGTLADTQYF.

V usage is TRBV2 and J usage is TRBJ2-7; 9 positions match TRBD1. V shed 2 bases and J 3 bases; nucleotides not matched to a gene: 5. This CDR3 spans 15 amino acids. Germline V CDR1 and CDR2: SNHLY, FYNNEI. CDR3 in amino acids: CASSEKGTGYYEQYF. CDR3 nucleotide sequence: TGTGCCAGCAGTGAAAAAGGGACAGGGTACTACGAGCAGTACTTC.

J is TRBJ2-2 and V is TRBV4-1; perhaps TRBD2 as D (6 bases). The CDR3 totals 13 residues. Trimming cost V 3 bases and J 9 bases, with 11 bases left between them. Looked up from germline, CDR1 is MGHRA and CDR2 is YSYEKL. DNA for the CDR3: TGCGCCAGCAGCCAGATCCGGGGGTGGGAGCTGTTTTTT. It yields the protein CASSQIRGWELFF.

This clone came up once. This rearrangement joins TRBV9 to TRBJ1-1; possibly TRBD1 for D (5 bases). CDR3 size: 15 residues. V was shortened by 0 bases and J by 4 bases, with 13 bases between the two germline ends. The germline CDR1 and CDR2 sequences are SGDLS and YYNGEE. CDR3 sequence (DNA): TGTGCCAGCAGCGTAGAATTCGGACAATCCACTGAAGCTTTCTTT. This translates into CASSVEFGQSTEAFF.

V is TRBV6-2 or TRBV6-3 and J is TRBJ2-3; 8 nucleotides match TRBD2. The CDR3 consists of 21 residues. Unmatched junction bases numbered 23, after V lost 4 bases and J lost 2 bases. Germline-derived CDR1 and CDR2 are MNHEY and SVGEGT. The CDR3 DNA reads TGTGCCAGCAGTTTATCAAGGCGTCGCGGGGGGCCTTCCGCTCCCACAGATACGCAGTATTTT. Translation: CASSLSRRRGGPSAPTDTQYF.